The 32 T cell receptor beta chains in this list originate from one sample, sequenced in a study of T cell responses to AZD1222 COVID-19 vaccine (dated by TCRdb to about 2021). Preparation of the library involved the immunoSEQ multiplex PCR assay. This immuneACCESS table, as held by TCRdb, lists in-frame sequences with V and J called but not all clones. Of the missing ones, under half trace to an unresolved V gene in checked studies; the others have no known cause. For this sample there are some 89,000 clones; roughly 90% appear just once. The ten biggest clones cover around 2.2% of the sample. The label giving this sample's time point can be read as: baseline before first vaccination. This specimen was peripheral blood, taken on day 0 of AZD1222 vaccination. The receptors shown here come from an adult in good health.

V gene TRBV5-1 combines with J gene TRBJ2-7, with TRBD2 identical over 7 bases. V gave up 0 bases and J gave up 3 bases; unmatched junction bases: 6. This CDR3 comprises 15 residues. The germline gives CDR1 SGHRS, CDR2 YFSETQ. The CDR3 protein is CASSLGASGVYEQYF. The CDR3 DNA follows: TGCGCCAGCAGCTTGGGGGCTAGCGGAGTCTACGAGCAGTACTTC. Filled out from reference TRBV5-1 and TRBJ2-7, the complete variable domain reads KAGVTQTPRYLIKTRGQQVTLSCSPISGHRSVSWYQQTPGQGLQFLFEYFSETQRNKGNFPGRFSGRQFSNSRSEMNVSTLELGDSALYLCASSLGASGVYEQYFGPGTRLTVT.

The V gene is TRBV29-1, the J gene TRBJ2-1; 10 bases are a match to TRBD2. Trimming removed 4 bases from V and 9 bases from J; junction bases left unmatched: 9. Germline values: CDR1 SQVTM, CDR2 ANQGSEA. This CDR3 contains 14 residues. As DNA, the CDR3 is TGCAGCGTTGGCTCTAGCGGGAGTTTGGGTGAGCAGTTCTTC. Amino acids: CSVGSSGSLGEQFF.

The chain carries TRBV2 and TRBJ2-2; 9 nucleotides agree with TRBD1. Trimming took 4 bases from V and 4 from J; bases not matched to a gene: 7. The CDR3 length is 16 residues. Per germline, CDR1 SNHLY and CDR2 FYNNEI. The CDR3 loop reads CASSAGTGWSTGELFF. The CDR3 region has the DNA TGTGCCAGCAGTGCCGGGACAGGGTGGTCCACCGGGGAGCTGTTTTTT.

The gene calls are TRBV20-1 and TRBJ2-3; D uncertain. The V end was cut by 0 bases, the J end by 7 bases, with 5 bases between. CDR1 and CDR2 (germline): DFQATT, SNEGSKA (reference sequence). The CDR3 contains 11 residues. CDR3 sequence: CSARDGNTQYF. Written as DNA, the CDR3 is TGCAGTGCTAGAGATGGAAATACGCAGTATTTT.

This chain links TRBV10-3 with TRBJ2-5; either TRBD1 or TRBD2 may supply D (5 bases each). CDR3 size: 13 residues. Germline V lookup: CDR1 ENHRY, CDR2 SYGVKD. Trimming stripped 8 bases from V and 1 base from J, with 11 bases between. The CDR3 region has the DNA TGTGCCATCTCGGGGCAGCCCCAAGAGACCCAGTACTTC. As protein: CAISGQPQETQYF.

This chain connects TRBV27 to TRBJ1-2; D is undetermined. Trimming pared 0 bases from V and 4 bases from J, leaving 12 bases between. Germline CDR1 MNHEY, CDR2 SMNVEV (reference sequence). CDR3 length: 15 residues. The CDR3, as DNA: TGTGCCAGCAGTTTATCGAGCACGTCGGGCTATGGCTACACCTTC. This codes for CASSLSSTSGYGYTF.

The chain combines TRBV2 with TRBJ1-6; 7 bases line up with TRBD1. CDR1 is SNHLY, CDR2 FYNNEI, per germline. With V trimmed by 8 bases and J by 9 bases, 10 bases remained unmatched. The CDR3 consists of 14 residues. CDR3 region: CASERGQGSSPLHF. CDR3 nucleotide sequence: TGTGCCAGCGAAAGGGGGCAGGGCAGTTCACCCCTCCACTTT.

The rearrangement links TRBV19 to TRBJ1-3; D call uncertain. Trimming cost V 9 bases and J 5 bases, with 14 bases left between them. The CDR3 extends over 13 amino acids. Germline CDR1 reads LNHDA; CDR2 reads SQIVND (reference sequence). This chain's CDR3 is CASDRAGRNTIYF. CDR3 DNA: TGTGCCAGCGACCGAGCCGGGAGAAACACCATATATTTT.

V gene TRBV6-5 combines with J gene TRBJ1-6; tentatively, D is TRBD1 (6 bases). The CDR3 runs 15 residues. The germline gives CDR1 MNHEY, CDR2 SVGAGI. With 2 bases removed from V and 5 bases from J, the gap between germline ends came to 10 bases. Here the CDR3 DNA reads TGTGCCAGCAGTTACCAGGGGAGGAATAATTCACCCCTCCACTTT. This codes for CASSYQGRNNSPLHF.

This clone has just a few counts. J is TRBJ2-2 and V is TRBV5-1, with D uncertain. V was clipped by 4 bases and J by 12 bases, with 22 bases between them. The germline CDR1 and CDR2 sequences are SGHRS and YFSETQ. The CDR3 spans 15 residues. This CDR3 reads CASSPLSERLGQLFF. DNA of the CDR3: TGCGCCAGCAGCCCCCTGTCCGAAAGACTTGGTCAGCTGTTTTTT. The variable domain in full, with the rest retrieved from reference TRBV5-1 and TRBJ2-2, is KAGVTQTPRYLIKTRGQQVTLSCSPISGHRSVSWYQQTPGQGLQFLFEYFSETQRNKGNFPGRFSGRQFSNSRSEMNVSTLELGDSALYLCASSPLSERLGQLFFGEGSRLTVL.

The V gene is TRBV5-1, the J gene TRBJ2-1; no clear D gene. V lost 6 bases, J lost 0 bases, and 10 bases lay in between. CDR3 size: 14 residues. CDR1 and CDR2 (germline): SGHRS, YFSETQ. The CDR3 nucleotides read TGCGCCAGCACCCTCGGCAGCTCCTACAATGAGCAGTTCTTC. Its translation is CASTLGSSYNEQFF.

This rearrangement joins TRBV10-2 to TRBJ2-7, with D unresolved. V lost 6 bases and J 4 bases, leaving 19 bases between the germline ends. Germline lookup yields CDR1 WSHSY and CDR2 SAAADI. The CDR3 runs to 15 residues. The CDR3 DNA follows: TGCGCCAGCAGGCTGACCCCGGACGCTATGTACGAGCAGTACTTC. The encoded protein is CASRLTPDAMYEQYF.

The chain recombines TRBV29-1 with TRBJ1-2, with 10 bases identical to TRBD1. The CDR3 extends over 13 amino acids. J gave up 9 bases and V 4 bases, and 8 bases lay outside the gene matches. From germline, CDR1 is SQVTM and CDR2 ANQGSEA. As DNA, the CDR3 is TGCAGCGTTGTAGGGACAGGGGTAAGAAGCTACACCTTC. It yields the protein CSVVGTGVRSYTF. The variable domain in full, completed from reference TRBV29-1 and TRBJ1-2, reads SAVISQKPSRDICQRGTSLTIQCQVDSQVTMMFWYRQQPGQSLTLIATANQGSEATYESGFVIDKFPISRPNLTFSTLTVSNMSPEDSSIYLCSVVGTGVRSYTFGSGTRLTVV.

The genes are TRBV19 and TRBJ2-2; the match to TRBD1 covers 10 bases. The J segment lost 4 bases and the V segment lost 7 bases, leaving 3 bases of the junction unmatched. Germline V gives CDR1 LNHDA, CDR2 SQIVND (reference sequence). This CDR3 spans 14 amino acids. The CDR3 coding sequence is TGTGCCAGTAATGGGGACAGGGGCACCGGGGAGCTGTTTTTT. Its translation is CASNGDRGTGELFF.

The chain carries TRBV9 and TRBJ1-1, with unresolved D. CDR3 length: 13 amino acids. The germline gives CDR1 SGDLS, CDR2 YYNGEE. The V gene lost 1 base and the J gene lost 1 base, with 5 bases spanning the gap. DNA of the CDR3: TGTGCCAGCAGCGTAAACAGGAACACTGAAGCTTTCTTT. This codes for CASSVNRNTEAFF.

This rearrangement joins TRBV3-1 (or the pseudogene TRBV3-2) to TRBJ2-1; tentative D call: TRBD1 (6 bases). The V end lost 5 bases, the J end lost 10 bases, and 18 bases lay between the germline ends. This CDR3 is 14 amino acids long. Germline CDR1 LGHDT, CDR2 YNNKEL (reference sequence). The CDR3 region is CASSSGTPGEEQFF. The CDR3 DNA reads TGTGCCAGCAGCAGTGGGACACCCGGGGAGGAGCAGTTCTTC.

The chain couples TRBV5-1 to TRBJ1-2; tentatively, D is TRBD1 (5 bases). V lost 0 bases to trimming and J lost 0 bases, with 9 bases between them. The CDR3 totals 15 residues. CDR1 is SGHRS, CDR2 YFSETQ, per germline. The CDR3 nucleotides are TGCGCCAGCAGCTTGGATGGGACCGCTAACTATGGCTACACCTTC. Translated: CASSLDGTANYGYTF. The entire variable domain, with the rest obtained from reference TRBV5-1 and TRBJ1-2, is as follows: KAGVTQTPRYLIKTRGQQVTLSCSPISGHRSVSWYQQTPGQGLQFLFEYFSETQRNKGNFPGRFSGRQFSNSRSEMNVSTLELGDSALYLCASSLDGTANYGYTFGSGTRLTVV.

The chain links TRBV6-2 or TRBV6-3 to TRBJ2-7; D is perhaps TRBD1 or TRBD2 (5 bases each). From germline, CDR1 is MNHEY and CDR2 SVGEGT. The V gene lost 5 bases and the J gene lost 3 bases, with 14 bases spanning the gap. This CDR3 has 14 residues. The CDR3 is CASSLLGEHYEQYF. CDR3 nucleotide sequence: TGTGCCAGCAGTCTCCTGGGGGAACACTACGAGCAGTACTTC.

This CDR3 is CASTLPTGQPEQFF. The CDR3 DNA sequence: TGTGCCAGCACCCTCCCCACCGGGCAGCCAGAGCAGTTCTTC. V usage is TRBV7-2 and J usage is TRBJ2-1; no reliable D call. The germline CDR1 and CDR2 sequences are SGHTA and FQGNSA. The V end was cut by 7 bases, the J end by 10 bases, with 20 bases between. The CDR3 loop spans 14 amino acids.

This chain connects TRBV3-1 (or the pseudogene TRBV3-2) to TRBJ2-1; no definite D call. The CDR3 runs to 12 residues. Trimming stripped 4 bases from V and 5 bases from J, with 6 bases between. Germline CDR1 is LGHDT and CDR2 is YNNKEL (reference sequence). The CDR3 DNA sequence: TGTGCCAGCAGCCGCCGGGACAATGAGCAGTTCTTC. As protein: CASSRRDNEQFF.

The chain has TRBV5-5 and TRBJ1-1; D is perhaps TRBD1 (6 bases). CDR1 and CDR2 from the germline V gene are SGHKS and YYEKEE (reference sequence). The CDR3 has 16 residues. The germline V and J ends were trimmed by 1 base and 1 base, with 14 bases remaining between them. CDR3 sequence reads: CASSLYWGAQNTEAFF. For the CDR3, the DNA is TGTGCCAGCAGCTTGTATTGGGGGGCCCAGAACACTGAAGCTTTCTTT.

The chain is built from TRBV6-5 and TRBJ2-1; 7 bases map to TRBD2. CDR3 size: 14 residues. Germline-derived CDR1 and CDR2 are MNHEY and SVGAGI. V shed 5 bases, J shed 0 bases, and the junction held 1 base outside the gene matches. The CDR3 protein is CASSRTSSYNEQFF. As DNA, the CDR3 is TGTGCCAGCAGTCGGACTAGCTCCTACAATGAGCAGTTCTTC.

The chain combines TRBV5-6 with TRBJ1-5; 8 bases are shared with TRBD1. The V and J ends lost 1 base and 4 bases, in that order; junction bases with no gene match: 7. Germline CDR1 SGHDT, CDR2 YYEEEE. The CDR3 covers 16 residues. The CDR3 bases are TGTGCCAGCAGCTTGAGGCGACAGGGGAGAAATCAGCCCCAGCATTTT. The encoded protein is CASSLRRQGRNQPQHF.

This clone was detected only once. The chain uses TRBV19 and TRBJ1-2; 9 bases are a match to TRBD1. In germline, CDR1 is LNHDA, CDR2 SQIVND (reference sequence). The CDR3 totals 13 residues. J was trimmed by 5 bases and V by 5 bases; bases with no gene match: 3. Written as DNA, the CDR3 is TGTGCCAGTAGTCCAGGGACAGGGTATGGCTACACCTTC. It codes for CASSPGTGYGYTF.

The chain employs TRBV5-6 and TRBJ2-2; 10 bases map to TRBD1. Germline V gene sequence: CDR1 SGHDT, CDR2 YYEEEE. The V and J ends lost 4 bases and 1 base, in that order; junction bases with no gene match: 4. The CDR3 has 16 amino acids. CDR3 coding DNA: TGTGCCAGCAGCCTTGACAGGGGGCTGAACACCGGGGAGCTGTTTTTT. Protein product: CASSLDRGLNTGELFF.

J is TRBJ1-2 and V is TRBV4-1; 7 nucleotides align to TRBD1. V shed 0 bases and J 5 bases; nucleotides not matched to a gene: 6. This CDR3 is 15 amino acids long. Germline V gene sequence: CDR1 MGHRA, CDR2 YSYEKL. The CDR3 nucleotides read TGCGCCAGCAGCCAAGATAGGGACAGTCCATATGGCTACACCTTC. This codes for CASSQDRDSPYGYTF.

The chain recombines TRBV11-3 with TRBJ2-1; TRBD2 is a possible D gene (5 bases). Germline CDR1 is SGHNT and CDR2 is YENEEA. The length of the CDR3 is 15 residues. V was cut by 5 bases and J by 8 bases, with 19 bases left in between. The DNA of the CDR3 is TGTGCCAGCAGCCTGACGGGATTCCGGTCGGATGAGCAGTTCTTC. It specifies CASSLTGFRSDEQFF.

This clone has a single count. The gene calls are TRBV9 and TRBJ2-2, with D perhaps given as TRBD1 or TRBD2 (5 bases each). CDR1 is SGDLS and CDR2 is YYNGEE in the germline V gene. Trimming left V 3 bases short and J 0 bases short, with 9 bases between. This CDR3 is built from 15 residues. The DNA for the CDR3 is TGTGCCAGCAGCGCGGGACCTTCGAACACCGGGGAGCTGTTTTTT. It codes for CASSAGPSNTGELFF.

J is TRBJ2-7 and V is TRBV2; no clear D gene. CDR3 length: 14 amino acids. Germline assignment: CDR1 SNHLY and CDR2 FYNNEI. V was pared by 7 bases and J by 3 bases, with 16 bases between. CDR3 sequence: CASTVGLPSYEQYF. CDR3 nucleotide sequence: TGTGCCAGCACCGTAGGGTTACCCAGCTACGAGCAGTACTTC.

This clone was counted a few times. V and J are TRBV30 and TRBJ2-4, with 7 bases that match TRBD1. The trim removed 3 bases at V and 6 bases at J, leaving 5 bases unmatched. CDR1 and CDR2 (germline): GTSNPN, SVGIG (reference sequence). The CDR3 loop spans 13 amino acids. CDR3 protein: CAWRTGTVNIQYF. CDR3 in DNA: TGTGCCTGGAGAACCGGGACAGTAAACATTCAGTACTTC. The complete variable domain, with remaining parts taken from reference TRBV30 and TRBJ2-4, reads SQTIHQWPATLVQPVGSPLSLECTVEGTSNPNLYWYRQAAGRGLQLLFYSVGIGQISSEVPQNLSASRPQDRQFILSSKKLLLSDSGFYLCAWRTGTVNIQYFGAGTRLSVL.

J is TRBJ2-7 and V is TRBV5-5, with TRBD2 matching over 9 bases. V lost 4 bases to trimming and J lost 2 bases; unmatched junction nucleotides: 4. The germline gives CDR1 SGHKS, CDR2 YYEKEE (reference sequence). This CDR3 has 14 amino acids. The CDR3 nucleotides are TGTGCCAGCAGCCCGACTAGCGGCACCTACGAGCAGTACTTC. It translates to CASSPTSGTYEQYF.

This rearrangement joins TRBV5-4 to TRBJ1-2; TRBD1 matches 8 bases. V was pared by 4 bases and J by 4 bases, with 6 bases of the junction left unmatched. The germline CDR1 and CDR2 sequences are SGHNT and YYREEE (reference sequence). This CDR3 has 14 residues. CDR3 amino acids: CASSLDRESYGYTF. DNA of the CDR3: TGTGCCAGCAGCCTGGACAGGGAGAGCTATGGCTACACCTTC. Drawing the rest from reference TRBV5-4 and TRBJ1-2, the complete variable domain is ETGVTQSPTHLIKTRGQQVTLRCSSQSGHNTVSWYQQALGQGPQFIFQYYREEENGRGNFPPRFSGLQFPNYSSELNVNALELDDSALYLCASSLDRESYGYTFGSGTRLTVV.